This T cell receptor (beta chain) is drawn from a study of T-cell reconstitution after alpha-beta-depleted transplantation in children. With respect to this clonotype: The antigen remains undetermined. This sequence may be a read error, since a much larger clone differs from it by one base.

Study-wide results and caveats: Alpha-beta T cells present about two months after transplant were reported to originate from several hundred expanded graft clones. Day-60 TCRbeta diversity that was high in some patients was derived from surviving recipient T cells and thymic progenitors. One year post-transplant, T-cell counts and diversity were largely derived from T cells produced anew.

A TCRbeta library incorporating unique molecular identifiers was prepared. TCRdb re-called the PCR reads through MiXCR, storing one row per CDR3 protein. Counted here are 240,000 or so distinct CDR3 sequences, around 7.8% occurring once; the ten biggest clones make up 6% to 7%. Per germline, CDR1 SGDLS and CDR2 YYNGEE. This CDR3 spans 17 amino acids. The V segment lost 0 bases and the J segment 4 bases; nucleotides outside the gene matches: 7. Specimen: PBMCs, mostly from graft donor cells, collected 180 days after TCRalphabeta/CD19-depleted stem cell transplant. This chain uses TRBV9 with TRBJ2-2; 9 nucleotides match TRBD1. This TCR was recovered from a male patient between 5 and 17 years old who had a stem cell transplant for acute lymphoblastic leukemia, so the T cells may come from the graft donor. The CDR3 is CASSVGGQGPFTGELFF. In nucleotides, the CDR3 is TGTGCCAGCAGCGTAGGAGGACAGGGGCCCTTCACCGGGGAGCTGTTTTTT.